These 18 T cell receptor beta chains were sequenced from one sample in a study of blood T cells in healthy people across ages. Combining a sample-barcoded 5' primer with a J-beta primer mix, a second PCR ran for about 7 to 11 cycles. TCRdb re-analysed the 5' RACE reads in MiXCR, keeping a single row per CDR3 protein. Of hundreds of thousands of distinct CDR3 sequences listed, more than 45% are singletons. The material sequenced was blood. The receptors were sampled from a man under 40 in good health.

The rearrangement uses TRBV4-2 and TRBJ1-4; TRBD1 agrees at 7 bases. CDR1 is LGHNA, CDR2 YNFKEQ, per germline. V trimming: 4 bases; J trimming: 0 bases; junction bases outside the gene matches: 2. There are 15 residues in the CDR3. DNA for the CDR3: TGTGCCAGCAGCCCCACAGGGGCAACTAATGAAAAACTGTTTTTT. Protein: CASSPTGATNEKLFF.

This clonotype was picked up a small number of times. The chain carries TRBV7-9 and TRBJ2-7; 8 nucleotides align to TRBD1. Germline loops: CDR1 SEHNR, CDR2 FQNEAQ (reference sequence). The CDR3 covers 15 residues. V gave up 3 bases and J gave up 2 bases; unmatched junction bases: 6. CDR3 sequence: CASSFGQGGTYEQYF. DNA for the CDR3: TGTGCCAGCAGCTTCGGACAGGGTGGCACCTACGAGCAGTACTTC.

The chain joins TRBV7-2 to TRBJ2-1, with 12 bases lining up with TRBD1. From germline, CDR1 is SGHTA and CDR2 FQGNSA. This CDR3 is built from 18 residues. The junction had 9 bases not matched to a gene; V was cut back by 1 base and J by 5 bases. CDR3 protein: CASSLGYRRDRGHNEQFF. The CDR3 nucleotides read TGTGCCAGCAGCTTAGGCTATCGTCGGGACAGGGGGCACAATGAGCAGTTCTTC.

The chain employs TRBV30 and TRBJ2-7, with D possibly being TRBD1 (6 bases). This CDR3 comprises 12 residues. Trimming left V 7 bases short and J 6 bases short, with 16 bases between. Germline CDR1 is GTSNPN and CDR2 is SVGIG (reference sequence). CDR3 in amino acids: CASGQGLVEQYF. CDR3 nucleotide sequence: TGTGCCTCAGGCCAGGGGCTAGTCGAGCAGTACTTC.

This clonotype has a handful of counts. The chain has TRBV2 and TRBJ2-1; D unclear. The CDR3 is 13 residues long. The germline gives CDR1 SNHLY, CDR2 FYNNEI. With 7 bases removed from V and 3 bases from J, the gap between germline ends came to 10 bases. The CDR3 loop is CASKADVYNEQFF. For the CDR3, the DNA is TGTGCCAGCAAGGCGGACGTCTACAATGAGCAGTTCTTC. Using reference TRBV2 and TRBJ2-1 for the parts outside the CDR3, the full variable domain is EPEVTQTPSHQVTQMGQEVILRCVPISNHLYFYWYRQILGQKVEFLVSFYNNEISEKSEIFDDQFSVERPDGSNFTLKIRSTKLEDSAMYFCASKADVYNEQFFGPGTRLTVL.

V is TRBV11-2 and J is TRBJ1-1, with 7 bases matching TRBD1. The length of the CDR3 is 13 residues. After removal of 4 bases from V and 11 bases from J, the junction contained 10 bases not matched to a gene. The germline CDR1 and CDR2 sequences are SGHAT and FQNNGV. CDR3 nucleotide sequence: TGTGCCAGCAGCTCCCAGGGGGTAGCTACGGCTTTCTTT. It is translated as CASSSQGVATAFF.

Regarding this clonotype: One junction end does not reproduce the germline sequence, and a read error may be involved. V and J are TRBV6-6 and TRBJ1-2, with D hard to call. The germline CDR1 and CDR2 sequences are MNHNY and SVGAGI (reference sequence). The CDR3 length is 13 residues. The CDR3 loop reads CASSSPEGYGYTF. The CDR3 DNA reads TGTGCTAGCAGTTCGCCGGAGGGCTATGGCTACACCTTC.

This clonotype was detected a few times. The genes are TRBV9 and TRBJ1-5; tentative D call: TRBD1 (5 bases). Germline V lookup: CDR1 SGDLS, CDR2 YYNGEE. V dropped 5 bases and J dropped 2 bases, with 14 bases sitting between them. This CDR3 region has 15 residues. The CDR3 DNA reads TGTGCCAGCAGTGTGGGCCTGGGGGGCAATCAGCCCCAGCATTTT. Translation: CASSVGLGGNQPQHF.

The rearrangement links TRBV4-1 to TRBJ1-2; TRBD1 is a possible D gene (5 bases). The germline gives CDR1 MGHRA, CDR2 YSYEKL. CDR3 size: 15 residues. V was cut by 3 bases and J by 4 bases, with 15 bases left in between. The DNA for the CDR3 is TGCGCCAGCAGCCAGGTCCGGGACTCGGGCTATGGCTACACCTTC. This translates into CASSQVRDSGYGYTF.

The CDR3 DNA is TGTGCCACGACCGATCCACGAGGAGCCAAAAACATTCAGTACTTC. This gives the protein CATTDPRGAKNIQYF. V usage is TRBV28 and J usage is TRBJ2-4; D is unresolved. This CDR3 has 15 residues. Germline lookup yields CDR1 MDHEN and CDR2 SYDVKM. V gave up 10 bases and J gave up 0 bases, with 16 bases separating them.

In its sample, this clonotype was seen a few times. The chain has TRBV4-1 and TRBJ2-4; D is perhaps TRBD1 (5 bases). The CDR3 is made up of 12 amino acids. The V gene lost 4 bases and the J gene lost 15 bases, with 16 bases spanning the gap. The V gene's germline CDR1 is MGHRA and CDR2 YSYEKL. This CDR3 reads CASSPDNQVRYF. CDR3 DNA: TGCGCCAGCAGCCCGGACAATCAGGTCCGGTACTTC.

V usage is TRBV2 and J usage is TRBJ2-5; TRBD2 matches at 10 bases. Germline lookup yields CDR1 SNHLY and CDR2 FYNNEI. This CDR3 region has 14 residues. V was pared by 4 bases and J by 4 bases, with 3 bases of the junction left unmatched. CDR3 loop: CASSGRLAGETQYF. The CDR3 region has the DNA TGTGCCAGCAGTGGGAGACTAGCGGGAGAGACCCAGTACTTC.

The V and J genes are TRBV3-1 and TRBJ1-2; 7 bases are a match to TRBD1. CDR3 length: 14 amino acids. V lost 3 bases to trimming and J lost 8 bases; unmatched junction nucleotides: 9. Germline V gives CDR1 LGHDT, CDR2 YNNKEL (reference sequence). This chain's CDR3 is CASSHSTGDSGYTF. CDR3 DNA sequence: TGTGCCAGCAGCCACTCTACAGGGGACAGCGGCTACACCTTC.

This chain joins TRBV20-1 and TRBJ2-5; tentatively, D is TRBD2 (5 bases). The CDR3 length is 13 residues. Per the germline V gene, CDR1 is DFQATT and CDR2 is SNEGSKA (reference sequence). V was cut by 3 bases and J by 4 bases, with 12 bases left in between. The CDR3 region is CSASIGGRETQYF. CDR3 bases: TGCAGTGCTAGTATCGGCGGGCGAGAGACCCAGTACTTC.

J is TRBJ2-5 and V is TRBV7-9; perhaps TRBD1 as D (5 bases). V shed 5 bases and J shed 5 bases, with 15 bases lying between them. CDR1 SEHNR and CDR2 FQNEAQ come from the germline V gene (reference sequence). The CDR3 is 14 residues long. CDR3: CASSLTWGSETQYF. In DNA form, the CDR3 reads TGTGCCAGCAGCCTCACTTGGGGCTCGGAGACCCAGTACTTC. The full variable domain, with the rest looked up from reference TRBV7-9 and TRBJ2-5, is DTGVSQNPRHKITKRGQNVTFRCDPISEHNRLYWYRQTLGQGPEFLTYFQNEAQLEKSRLLSDRFSAERPKGSFSTLEIQRTEQGDSAMYLCASSLTWGSETQYFGPGTRLLVL.

The V and J genes are TRBV28 and TRBJ2-5; D is tentatively TRBD1 or TRBD2 (5 bases each). Near its end, the DNA agrees better with TRBJ2-7, so the J call may be wrong. Germline V gene sequence: CDR1 MDHEN, CDR2 SYDVKM. This CDR3 has 16 amino acids. CDR3 sequence (DNA): TGTGCCAGCAGTCTCCCCCCAGGGAGAGTGGACTACGAGCAGTACTTC. Translating it yields CASSLPPGRVDYEQYF.

This clonotype showed up just once. The V gene is TRBV29-1, the J gene TRBJ1-1, with TRBD1 matching over 8 bases. The CDR3 sequence is 12 residues long. Germline trimming cut 7 bases from V and 4 bases from J; bases unmatched to any gene: 5. The V gene's germline CDR1 is SQVTM and CDR2 ANQGSEA. The CDR3 region is CSANRGSTEAFF. The CDR3 DNA is TGCAGCGCGAACAGGGGGAGCACTGAAGCTTTCTTT. Looking up the rest from reference TRBV29-1 and TRBJ1-1 gives the full variable domain: SAVISQKPSRDICQRGTSLTIQCQVDSQVTMMFWYRQQPGQSLTLIATANQGSEATYESGFVIDKFPISRPNLTFSTLTVSNMSPEDSSIYLCSANRGSTEAFFGQGTRLTVV.

In DNA form, the CDR3 reads TGCAGTGCTAGTGTCCCAGATAACTATGGCTACACCTTC. Its protein product is CSASVPDNYGYTF. This rearrangement joins TRBV20-1 to TRBJ1-2; D is undetermined. This CDR3 spans 13 amino acids. Per germline, CDR1 DFQATT and CDR2 SNEGSKA (reference sequence). The V and J ends lost 3 bases and 1 base respectively, with 9 bases between them.